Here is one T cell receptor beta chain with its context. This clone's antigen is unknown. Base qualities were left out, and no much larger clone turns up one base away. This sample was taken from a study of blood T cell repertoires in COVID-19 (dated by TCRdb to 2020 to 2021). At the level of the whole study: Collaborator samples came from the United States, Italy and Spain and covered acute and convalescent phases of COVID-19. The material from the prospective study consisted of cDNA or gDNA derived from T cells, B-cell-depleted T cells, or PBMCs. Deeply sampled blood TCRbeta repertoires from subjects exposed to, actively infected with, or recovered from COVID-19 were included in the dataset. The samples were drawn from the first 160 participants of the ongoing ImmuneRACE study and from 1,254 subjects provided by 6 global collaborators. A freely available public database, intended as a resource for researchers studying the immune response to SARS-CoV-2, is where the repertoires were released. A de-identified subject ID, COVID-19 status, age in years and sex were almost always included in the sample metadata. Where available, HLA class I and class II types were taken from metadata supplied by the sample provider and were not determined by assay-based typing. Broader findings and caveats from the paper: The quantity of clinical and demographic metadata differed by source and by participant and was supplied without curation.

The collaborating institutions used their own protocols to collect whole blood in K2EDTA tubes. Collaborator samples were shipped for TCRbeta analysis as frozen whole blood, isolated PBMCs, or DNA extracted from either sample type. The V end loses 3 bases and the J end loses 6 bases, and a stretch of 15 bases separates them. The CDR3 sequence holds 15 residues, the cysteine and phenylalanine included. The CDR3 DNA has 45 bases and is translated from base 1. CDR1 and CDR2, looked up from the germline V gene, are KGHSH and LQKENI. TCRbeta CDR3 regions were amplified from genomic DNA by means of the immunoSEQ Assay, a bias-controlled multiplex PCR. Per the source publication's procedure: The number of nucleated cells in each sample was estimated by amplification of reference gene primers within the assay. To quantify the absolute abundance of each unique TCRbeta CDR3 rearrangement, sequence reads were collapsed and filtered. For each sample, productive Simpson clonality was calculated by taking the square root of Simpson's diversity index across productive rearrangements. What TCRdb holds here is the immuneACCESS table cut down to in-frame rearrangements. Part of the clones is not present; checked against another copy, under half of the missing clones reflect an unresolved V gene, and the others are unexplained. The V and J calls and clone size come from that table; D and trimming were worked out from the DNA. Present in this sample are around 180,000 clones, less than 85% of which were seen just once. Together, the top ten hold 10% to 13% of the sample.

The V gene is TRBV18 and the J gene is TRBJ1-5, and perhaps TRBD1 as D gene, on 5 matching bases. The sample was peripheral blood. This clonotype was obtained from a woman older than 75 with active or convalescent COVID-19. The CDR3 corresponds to CASSPSQGLVQPQHF. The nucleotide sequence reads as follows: TGTGCCAGCTCACCGTCTCAGGGTTTGGTTCAGCCCCAGCATTTT.